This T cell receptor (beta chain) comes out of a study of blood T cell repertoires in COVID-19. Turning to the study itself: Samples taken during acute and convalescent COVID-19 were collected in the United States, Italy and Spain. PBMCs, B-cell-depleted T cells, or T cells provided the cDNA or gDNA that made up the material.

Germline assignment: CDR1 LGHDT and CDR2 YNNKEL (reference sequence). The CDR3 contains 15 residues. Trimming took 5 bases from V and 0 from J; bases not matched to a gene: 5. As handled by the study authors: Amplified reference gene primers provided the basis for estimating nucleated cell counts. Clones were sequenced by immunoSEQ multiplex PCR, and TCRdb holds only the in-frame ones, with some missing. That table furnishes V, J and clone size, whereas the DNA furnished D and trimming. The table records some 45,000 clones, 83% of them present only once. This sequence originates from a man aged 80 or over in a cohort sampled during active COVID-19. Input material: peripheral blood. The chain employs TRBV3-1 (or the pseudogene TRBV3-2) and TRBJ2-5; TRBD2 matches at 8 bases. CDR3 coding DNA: TGTGCCAGCAGCTGGAGCGGGGGTTACCAAGAGACCCAGTACTTC. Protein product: CASSWSGGYQETQYF.